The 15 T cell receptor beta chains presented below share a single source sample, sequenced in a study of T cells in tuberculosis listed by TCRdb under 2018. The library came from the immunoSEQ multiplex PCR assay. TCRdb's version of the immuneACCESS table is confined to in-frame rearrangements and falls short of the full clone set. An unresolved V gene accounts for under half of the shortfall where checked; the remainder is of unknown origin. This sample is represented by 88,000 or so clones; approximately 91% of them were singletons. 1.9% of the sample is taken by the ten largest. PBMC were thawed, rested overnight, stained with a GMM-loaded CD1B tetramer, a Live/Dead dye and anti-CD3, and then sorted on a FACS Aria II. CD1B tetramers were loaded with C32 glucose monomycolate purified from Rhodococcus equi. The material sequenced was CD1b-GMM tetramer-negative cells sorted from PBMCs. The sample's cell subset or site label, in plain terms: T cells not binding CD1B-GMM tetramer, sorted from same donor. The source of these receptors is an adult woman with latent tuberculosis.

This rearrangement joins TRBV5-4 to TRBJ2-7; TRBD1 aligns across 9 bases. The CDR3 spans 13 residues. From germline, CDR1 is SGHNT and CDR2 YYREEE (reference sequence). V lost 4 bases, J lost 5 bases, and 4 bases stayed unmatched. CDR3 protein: CASSRRTGDEQYF. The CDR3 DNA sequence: TGTGCCAGCAGCCGGCGGACAGGGGACGAGCAGTACTTC.

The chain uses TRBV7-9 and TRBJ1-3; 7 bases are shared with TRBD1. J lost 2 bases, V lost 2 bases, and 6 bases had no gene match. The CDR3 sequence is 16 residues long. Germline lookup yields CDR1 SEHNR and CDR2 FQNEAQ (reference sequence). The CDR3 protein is CASSLSRQGAGNTIYF. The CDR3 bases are TGTGCCAGCAGCTTATCCCGACAGGGTGCTGGAAACACCATATATTTT.

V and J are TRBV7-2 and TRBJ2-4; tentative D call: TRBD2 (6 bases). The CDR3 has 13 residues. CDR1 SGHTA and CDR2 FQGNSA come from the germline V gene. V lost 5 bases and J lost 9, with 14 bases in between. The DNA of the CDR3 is TGTGCCAGCAGCCCCTTTTGGGGAGGCATTCAGTACTTC. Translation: CASSPFWGGIQYF.

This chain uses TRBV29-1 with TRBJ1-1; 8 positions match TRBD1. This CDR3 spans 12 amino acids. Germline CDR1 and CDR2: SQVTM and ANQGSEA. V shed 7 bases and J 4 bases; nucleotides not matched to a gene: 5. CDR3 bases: TGCAGCGGACACAGGGGGAGCACTGAAGCTTTCTTT. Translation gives CSGHRGSTEAFF.

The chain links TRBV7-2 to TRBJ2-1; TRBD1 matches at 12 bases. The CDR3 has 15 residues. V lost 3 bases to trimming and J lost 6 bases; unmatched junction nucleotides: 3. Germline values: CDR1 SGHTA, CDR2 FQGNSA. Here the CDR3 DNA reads TGTGCCAGCAGCTTCGGGACAGGGGGCATCAATGAGCAGTTCTTC. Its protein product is CASSFGTGGINEQFF.

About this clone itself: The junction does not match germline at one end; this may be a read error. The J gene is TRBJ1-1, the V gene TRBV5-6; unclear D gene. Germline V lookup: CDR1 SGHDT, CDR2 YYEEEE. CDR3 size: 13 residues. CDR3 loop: CASSLGERAKRSF. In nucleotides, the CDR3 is TGTGCCAGCAGCTTGGGGGAGAGGGCCAAAAGGTCCTTT.

CDR3 sequence: CASLAGTGSFYGYTF. CDR3 sequence (DNA): TGTGCCAGCCTCGCCGGGACAGGTTCTTTCTATGGCTACACCTTC. The rearrangement joins TRBV18 to TRBJ1-2; the match to TRBD1 covers 8 bases. This CDR3 spans 15 amino acids. CDR1 is KGHSH, CDR2 LQKENI, per germline. V was clipped by 8 bases and J by 4 bases; unmatched bases: 12.

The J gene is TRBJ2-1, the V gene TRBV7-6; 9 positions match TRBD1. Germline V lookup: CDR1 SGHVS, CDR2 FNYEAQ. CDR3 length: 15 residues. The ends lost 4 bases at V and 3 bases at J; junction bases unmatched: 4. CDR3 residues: CASSSGTGNYNEQFF. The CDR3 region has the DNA TGTGCCAGCAGCTCAGGGACAGGGAACTACAATGAGCAGTTCTTC.

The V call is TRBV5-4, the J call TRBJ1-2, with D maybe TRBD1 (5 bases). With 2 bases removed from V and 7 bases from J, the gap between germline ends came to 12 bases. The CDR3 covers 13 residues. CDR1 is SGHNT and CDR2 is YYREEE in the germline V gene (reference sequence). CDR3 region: CASSLAGGGGYTF. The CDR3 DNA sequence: TGTGCCAGCAGCTTAGCTGGGGGAGGTGGCTACACCTTC.

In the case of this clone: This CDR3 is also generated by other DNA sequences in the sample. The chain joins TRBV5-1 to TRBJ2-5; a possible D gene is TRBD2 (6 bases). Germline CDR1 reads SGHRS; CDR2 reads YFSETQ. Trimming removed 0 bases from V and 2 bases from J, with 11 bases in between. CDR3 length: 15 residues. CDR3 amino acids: CASSLAVGGQETQYF. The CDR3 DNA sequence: TGCGCCAGCAGCTTGGCGGTTGGAGGGCAAGAGACCCAGTACTTC.

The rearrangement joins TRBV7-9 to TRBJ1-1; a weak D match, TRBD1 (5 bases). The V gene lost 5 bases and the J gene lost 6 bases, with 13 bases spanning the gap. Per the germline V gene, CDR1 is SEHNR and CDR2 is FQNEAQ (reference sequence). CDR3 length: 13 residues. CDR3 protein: CASSPRGGAEAFF. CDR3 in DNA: TGTGCCAGCAGCCCGCGGGGGGGAGCTGAAGCTTTCTTT.

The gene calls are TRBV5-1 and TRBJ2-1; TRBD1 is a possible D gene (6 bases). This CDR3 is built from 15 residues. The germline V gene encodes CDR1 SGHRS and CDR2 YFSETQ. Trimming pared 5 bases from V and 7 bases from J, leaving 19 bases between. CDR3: CASSPGNRVGNEQFF. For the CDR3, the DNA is TGCGCCAGCAGTCCCGGGAACAGGGTGGGTAATGAGCAGTTCTTC.

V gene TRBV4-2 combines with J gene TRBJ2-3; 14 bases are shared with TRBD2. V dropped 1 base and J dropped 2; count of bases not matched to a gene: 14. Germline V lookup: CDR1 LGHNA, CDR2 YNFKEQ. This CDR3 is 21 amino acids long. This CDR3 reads CASSQGLAGGSVKPDTDTQYF. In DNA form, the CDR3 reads TGTGCCAGCAGCCAAGGACTAGCGGGGGGGTCGGTCAAACCCGACACAGATACGCAGTATTTT.

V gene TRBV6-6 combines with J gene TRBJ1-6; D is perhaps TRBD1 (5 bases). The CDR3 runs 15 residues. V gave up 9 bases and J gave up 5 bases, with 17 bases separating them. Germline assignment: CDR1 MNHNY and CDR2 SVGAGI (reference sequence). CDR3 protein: CASQLSRGNNSPLHF. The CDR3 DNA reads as TGTGCCAGTCAGCTAAGCCGGGGGAATAATTCACCCCTCCACTTT.

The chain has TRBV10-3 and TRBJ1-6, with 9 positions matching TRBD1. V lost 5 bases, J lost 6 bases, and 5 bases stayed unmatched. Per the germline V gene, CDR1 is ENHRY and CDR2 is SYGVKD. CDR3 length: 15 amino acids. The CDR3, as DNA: TGTGCCATCAGTTCGCCGGGACAGGGTAATTCACCCCTCCACTTT. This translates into CAISSPGQGNSPLHF.